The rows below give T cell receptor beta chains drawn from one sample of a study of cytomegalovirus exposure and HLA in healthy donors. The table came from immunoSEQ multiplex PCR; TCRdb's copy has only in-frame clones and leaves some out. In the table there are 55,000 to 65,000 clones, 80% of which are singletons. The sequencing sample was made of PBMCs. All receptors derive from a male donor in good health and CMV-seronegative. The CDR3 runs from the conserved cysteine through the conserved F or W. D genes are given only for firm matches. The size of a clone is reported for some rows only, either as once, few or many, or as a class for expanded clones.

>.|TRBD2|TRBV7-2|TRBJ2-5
CASSRGRSGGGQETQYF
TGTGCCAGCAGCCGAGGTCGGAGCGGGGGGGGACAAGAGACCCAGTACTTC
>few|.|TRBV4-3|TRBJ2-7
CASSQSPPSHRSYEQYF
TGCGCCAGCAGCCAAAGTCCCCCGAGTCACAGGTCCTACGAGCAGTACTTC
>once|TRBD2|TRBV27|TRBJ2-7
CASSPLAGGPPYEQYF
TGTGCCAGCAGTCCCCTAGCGGGGGGGCCCCCCTACGAGCAGTACTTC
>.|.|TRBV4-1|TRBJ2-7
CASSQTSPGPYEQYF
TGCGCCAGCAGCCAAACCTCGCCAGGGCCCTACGAGCAGTACTTC
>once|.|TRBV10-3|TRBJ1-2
CAIRTDSSPNSNYGYTF
TGTGCCATCAGGACAGACAGTTCCCCCAACTCTAACTATGGCTACACCTTC
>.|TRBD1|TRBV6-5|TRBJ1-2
CASSYSRDRNGYTF
TGTGCCAGCAGTTACTCGCGGGACAGAAATGGCTACACCTTC
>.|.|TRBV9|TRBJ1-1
CASSVDGRGPEAFF
TGTGCCAGCAGCGTAGACGGCAGGGGACCTGAAGCTTTCTTT
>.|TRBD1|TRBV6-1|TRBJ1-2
CASSATGGGYGYTF
TGTGCCAGCAGTGCAACAGGGGGCGGTTATGGCTACACCTTC
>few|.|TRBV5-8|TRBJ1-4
CASRPNYRANEKLFF
TGTGCCAGCAGACCAAACTACAGGGCTAATGAAAAACTGTTTTTT
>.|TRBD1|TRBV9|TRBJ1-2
CASSATKRQGYGYTF
TGTGCCAGCAGCGCCACAAAAAGACAGGGGTATGGCTACACCTTC
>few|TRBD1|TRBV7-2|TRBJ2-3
CASSLDGTGAGGGTDTQYF
TGTGCCAGCAGCTTAGACGGGACAGGGGCTGGGGGTGGGACAGATACGCAGTATTTT
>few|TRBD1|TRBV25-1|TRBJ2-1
CASSERQGAINEQFF
TGTGCCAGCAGTGAACGTCAGGGGGCTATCAATGAGCAGTTCTTC
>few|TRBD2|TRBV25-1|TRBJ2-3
CASSDSTLAGVTDTQYF
TGTGCCAGCAGTGATTCGACCCTAGCGGGGGTCACAGATACGCAGTATTTT
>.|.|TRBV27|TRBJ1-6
CASSLGPGYNSYNSPLHF
TGTGCCAGCAGTTTAGGCCCAGGGTATAACTCCTATAATTCACCCCTCCACTTT
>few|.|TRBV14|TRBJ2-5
CASSQASGQETQYF
TGTGCCAGCAGCCAAGCCAGCGGCCAAGAGACCCAGTACTTC
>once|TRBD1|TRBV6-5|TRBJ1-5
CASRKRTGGGQPQHF
TGTGCCAGCAGGAAACGGACAGGGGGCGGCCAGCCCCAGCATTTT
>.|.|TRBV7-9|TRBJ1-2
CASSLAESAGIGVDTF
TGTGCCAGCAGCTTAGCGGAGAGTGCAGGGATCGGCGTAGACACCTTC
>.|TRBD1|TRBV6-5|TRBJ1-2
CASSPPGQGTYGYTF
TGTGCCAGCAGCCCTCCGGGACAGGGCACCTATGGCTACACCTTC
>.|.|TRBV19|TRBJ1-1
CASSRGEERYTEAFF
TGTGCCAGTAGTAGGGGCGAAGAGAGGTACACTGAAGCTTTCTTT
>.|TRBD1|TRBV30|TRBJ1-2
CAWDPDRGAYGYTF
TGTGCCTGGGATCCGGACAGGGGGGCCTATGGCTACACCTTC
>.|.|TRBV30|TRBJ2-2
CAWSVEYNTGELFF
TGTGCCTGGAGTGTAGAGTATAACACCGGGGAGCTGTTTTTT
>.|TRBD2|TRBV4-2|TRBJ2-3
CASSRNSGTRTPDTQYF
TGTGCCAGCAGCCGCAACTCCGGGACTAGGACTCCAGATACGCAGTATTTT
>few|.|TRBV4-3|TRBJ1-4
CASSQRGNYEKLFF
TGCGCCAGCAGCCAGAGGGGGAACTATGAAAAACTGTTTTTT
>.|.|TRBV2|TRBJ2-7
CASSAQTGFAYEQYF
TGTGCCAGCAGTGCTCAAACGGGATTCGCCTACGAGCAGTACTTC
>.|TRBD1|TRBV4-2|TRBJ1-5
CASSQVASDRGLQPQHF
TGTGCCAGCAGCCAAGTAGCTTCCGACAGGGGGCTTCAGCCCCAGCATTTT
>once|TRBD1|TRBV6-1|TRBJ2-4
CASSELTGGNIQYF
TGTGCCAGCAGTGAGTTGACAGGGGGGAACATTCAGTACTTC
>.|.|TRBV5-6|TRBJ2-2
CASSSDPGLNTGELFF
TGTGCCAGCAGTTCCGATCCGGGACTTAACACCGGGGAGCTGTTTTTT
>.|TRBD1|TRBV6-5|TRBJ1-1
CASSGTGASTEAFF
TGTGCCAGCAGCGGGACAGGGGCGAGCACTGAAGCTTTCTTT
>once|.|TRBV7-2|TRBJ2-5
CASSLVVGPEETQYF
TGTGCCAGCAGCTTAGTTGTCGGTCCGGAGGAGACCCAGTACTTC
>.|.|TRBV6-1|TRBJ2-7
CASSPTSLYEQYF
TGTGCCAGCAGCCCTACTTCCCTCTACGAGCAGTACTTC
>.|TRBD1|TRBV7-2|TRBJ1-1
CASSIKTGTGARVGAFF
TGTGCCAGCAGCATTAAGACCGGGACAGGGGCCAGGGTTGGGGCTTTCTTT
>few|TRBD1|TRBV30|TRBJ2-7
CAWRDRRYYEQYF
TGTGCCTGGAGGGACAGGAGATACTACGAGCAGTACTTC
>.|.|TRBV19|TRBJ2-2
CASSMAVNTGELFF
TGTGCCAGTAGTATGGCCGTTAACACCGGGGAGCTGTTTTTT
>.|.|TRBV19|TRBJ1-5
CASSYTGRYNQPQHF
TGTGCCAGTAGTTACACAGGACGGTACAATCAGCCCCAGCATTTT
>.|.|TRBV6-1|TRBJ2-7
CASSEGAFYEQYF
TGTGCCAGCAGTGAAGGGGCTTTTTACGAGCAGTACTTC
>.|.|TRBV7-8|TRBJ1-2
CASSSNIEVYYGYTF
TGTGCCAGCAGCTCCAACATCGAAGTCTACTATGGCTACACCTTC
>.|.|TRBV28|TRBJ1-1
CASSLGGRMNTEAFF
TGTGCCAGCAGTTTAGGAGGACGGATGAACACTGAAGCTTTCTTT
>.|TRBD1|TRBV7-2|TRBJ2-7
CASSRTGEDTHYEQYF
TGTGCCAGCAGCCGTACAGGGGAAGACACGCACTACGAGCAGTACTTC
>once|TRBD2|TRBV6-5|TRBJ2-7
CASRTSGGPFYEQYF
TGTGCCAGCAGAACCAGCGGGGGGCCCTTTTACGAGCAGTACTTC
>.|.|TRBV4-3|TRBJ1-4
CASSEEGDGEKLFF
TGCGCCAGCAGCGAAGAGGGAGACGGGGAAAAACTGTTTTTT
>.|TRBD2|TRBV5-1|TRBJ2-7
CASSLAGGDSYEQYF
TGCGCCAGCAGCCTGGCGGGGGGGGACTCCTACGAGCAGTACTTC
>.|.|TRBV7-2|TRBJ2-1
CASSSGAPESVEQFF
TGTGCCAGCAGCTCAGGGGCCCCGGAGTCGGTGGAGCAGTTCTTC
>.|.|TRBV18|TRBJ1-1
CASSPTGRRTEAFF
TGTGCCAGCTCACCAACAGGAAGAAGGACTGAAGCTTTCTTT
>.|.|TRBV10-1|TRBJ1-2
CASRKGRYGYTF
TGCGCCAGCAGAAAGGGGCGCTATGGCTACACCTTC
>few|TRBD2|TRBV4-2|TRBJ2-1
CASSQSGGDNNEQFF
TGTGCCAGCAGCCAAAGCGGGGGGGATAACAATGAGCAGTTCTTC
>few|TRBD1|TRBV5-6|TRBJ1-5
CASSLAGQGSTQHF
TGTGCCAGCAGCTTGGCTGGACAGGGCTCGACCCAGCATTTT
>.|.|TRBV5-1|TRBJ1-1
CASSLPLSTEAFF
TGCGCCAGCAGCTTGCCCCTGAGCACTGAAGCTTTCTTT
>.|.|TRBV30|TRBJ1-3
CAWSHGGGNTIYF
TGTGCCTGGAGCCACGGAGGTGGAAACACCATATATTTT
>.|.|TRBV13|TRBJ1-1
CASSSDGGGTEAFF
TGTGCCAGCAGCTCCGATGGGGGGGGCACTGAAGCTTTCTTT
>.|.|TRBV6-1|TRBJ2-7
CASSEVPGHSYEQYF
TGTGCCAGCAGTGAAGTTCCAGGACACTCCTACGAGCAGTACTTC
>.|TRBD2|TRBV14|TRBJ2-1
CASSPGGPNYNEQFF
TGTGCCAGCAGCCCGGGAGGGCCGAACTACAATGAGCAGTTCTTC
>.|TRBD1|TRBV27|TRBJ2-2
CATADRAPGELFF
TGTGCCACAGCTGACAGGGCCCCCGGGGAGCTGTTTTTT
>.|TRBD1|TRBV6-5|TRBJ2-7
CASSKTGGVYEQYF
TGTGCCAGCAGCAAGACAGGGGGGGTCTACGAGCAGTACTTC